Below, one T cell receptor beta chain is given with its context. What it binds is unknown. This record comes from a study of blood T cells in healthy people across ages. The overall study: The capture of about one barcoded beta molecule per two T cells was achieved by template switching. Study-level points and caveats: It was held that diversity estimates obtained from one million T cells represented underestimates. Using unsorted PBMCs precluded a conclusive naive versus antigen-experienced comparison. In long-lived donors, naive CD4+ cell counts and diversity exceeded those of aged donors.

CDR3 size: 15 residues. Per the germline V gene, CDR1 is LGHNA and CDR2 is YSLEER. Together with a sample-barcoded 5' primer, a J-beta primer mix was included in a second PCR lasting roughly 6 to 12 cycles. From the 5' RACE reads, TCRdb called clonotypes with MiXCR, one entry per CDR3 protein. The sample includes roughly 930,000 distinct CDR3 sequences, around 46% seen only once; the top ten take 13%. Source material: blood. The chain uses TRBV4-3 and TRBJ2-5; perhaps TRBD2 as D (5 bases). Judging by the DNA end, TRBJ2-7 fits better; the J call may be wrong. The TCR was taken from a man aged 25 to 40 in good health. The DNA of the CDR3 is TGCGCCAGCAGCCAAGAGGCCCTCGGGGTCTACGAGCAGTACTTC. The encoded protein is CASSQEALGVYEQYF.